This T cell receptor beta chain was profiled in a study of tumour-infiltrating T cells in Burkitt lymphoma. As for the study in general: Repertoire clonality predicted overall and progression-free survival.

TCRdb keeps only in-frame clones here, not all; method: immunoSEQ multiplex PCR. The table lists some 9,200 clones, more than 55% of them singletons. V dropped 0 bases and J dropped 0 bases, with 9 bases sitting between them. CDR1 and CDR2 from the germline V gene are SGHDN and FVKESK. CDR3 length: 16 residues. This clonotype originated in a human donor with diffuse large B-cell lymphoma. Sequenced input: tumor tissue. The V and J genes are TRBV14 and TRBJ2-1; D may be TRBD2 (5 bases). The chain's CDR3 is CASSQDQADSYNEQFF. The CDR3 region has the DNA TGTGCCAGCAGCCAAGATCAAGCGGACTCCTACAATGAGCAGTTCTTC.